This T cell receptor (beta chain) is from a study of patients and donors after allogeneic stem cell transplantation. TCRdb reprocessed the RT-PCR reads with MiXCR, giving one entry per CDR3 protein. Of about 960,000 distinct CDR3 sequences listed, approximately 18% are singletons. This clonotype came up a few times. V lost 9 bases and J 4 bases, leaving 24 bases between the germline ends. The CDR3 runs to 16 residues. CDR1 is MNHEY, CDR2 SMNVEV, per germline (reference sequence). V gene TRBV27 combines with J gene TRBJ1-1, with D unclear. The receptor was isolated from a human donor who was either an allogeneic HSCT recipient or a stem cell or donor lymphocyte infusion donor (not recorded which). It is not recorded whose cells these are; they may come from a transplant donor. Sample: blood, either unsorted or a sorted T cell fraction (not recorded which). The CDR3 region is CASALHTETRFTEAFF. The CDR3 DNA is TGTGCCAGTGCGCTCCATACAGAAACTCGGTTCACTGAAGCTTTCTTT.